This T cell receptor beta chain was retrieved from a study of human T cells and chemical hapten exposure. Study-wide results and limits: DPC sensitization did not alter TCRs above 1 in 1000 frequency. Significantly greater numbers of large CDR3 similarity clusters came from expanded TCRs than from controls.

Time point in this sample: pre-sensitization, week 0. Treatment given: therapeutic diphenylcyclopropenone sensitization with weekly scalp DPC. Patches went on only after blood had been drawn each time. The study's library attached unique molecular identifiers to single cDNA molecules. Each CDR3 protein is one row after TCRdb ran MiXCR on the RACE reads. The sample yields 270,000 or so distinct CDR3 sequences, over 7.5% seen once. Looked up from germline, CDR1 is MDHEN and CDR2 is SYDVKM. The V segment lost 5 bases and the J segment 7 bases; nucleotides outside the gene matches: 6. This CDR3 has 13 residues. This clonotype was observed a few times. Antigen specificity is unknown.

The sample was whole blood, taken in connection with sensitization to the hapten diphenylcyclopropenone (DPC). The rearrangement uses TRBV28 and TRBJ1-1, with 8 nucleotides matching TRBD1. The TCR was taken from a man between 18 and 29 years old with alopecia areata. Some clones in this sample may be carry-over from other donors' samples. DNA of the CDR3: TGTGCCAGCAGTATGACAGGGGAGCGTGAAGCTTTCTTT. Its protein product is CASSMTGEREAFF. Full variable domain (remainder filled in from reference TRBV28 and TRBJ1-1): DVKVTQSSRYLVKRTGEKVFLECVQDMDHENMFWYRQDPGLGLRLIYFSYDVKMKEKGDIPEGYSVSREKKERFSLILESASTNQTSMYLCASSMTGEREAFFGQGTRLTVV.